The 29 T cell receptor beta chains below all came from one sample that was sequenced in a study of regulatory T cells in long-lasting Graves disease. Time point: newly diagnosed GD, antithyroid drugs for less than 3 months. The TCR library was made from RNA that had been extracted from PBMCs in TRIzol. Library construction for TCR beta used iRepertoire HTBI primers and Arm-PCR of CDR3 regions. Using its own MiXCR run on the multiplex PCR reads, TCRdb lists one record per CDR3 protein. The table shows 550,000 to 700,000 distinct CDR3 sequences, with 15% to 20% occurring only once. These records were also assigned to another study, of T cells in Graves' hyperthyroidism and ophthalmopathy.

The material sequenced was peripheral blood mononuclear cells (PBMCs), taken at new diagnosis, from a patient treated with antithyroid drugs. Source of these receptors: a man aged 18 to 30 with Graves disease.

Points on this clonotype: Mismatch with germline at one junction end may stem from a read error. CDR3 sequence reads: CASSVVGENGQFF. Written as DNA, the CDR3 is TGTGCCAGCAGCGTAGTCGGGGAAAATGGGCAGTTCTTC. The chain recombines TRBV9 with TRBJ2-1; D perhaps matches TRBD2 (5 bases). This CDR3 is 13 amino acids long. CDR1 and CDR2 from the germline V gene are SGDLS and YYNGEE.

This clonotype was detected many times. The CDR3 DNA follows: TGTGCCAGCAGCTTACTCGATGAGCAGTTCTTC. It yields the protein CASSLLDEQFF. The chain recombines TRBV12-3 or TRBV12-4 with TRBJ2-1; the D is unclear. The CDR3 covers 11 residues. The V gene lost 6 bases and the J gene lost 8 bases, with 8 bases spanning the gap.

This clonotype was observed many times. V gene TRBV6-2 or TRBV6-3 combines with J gene TRBJ2-7, with 9 nucleotides matching TRBD1. J was trimmed by 3 bases and V by 8 bases; bases with no gene match: 5. Germline-derived CDR1 and CDR2 are MNHEY and SVGEGT. The CDR3 loop spans 13 amino acids. In nucleotides, the CDR3 is TGTGCCAGCCTTGGGACAGGGTTCTACGAGCAGTACTTC. This translates into CASLGTGFYEQYF.

The chain is built from TRBV7-2 and TRBJ1-6; TRBD1 is a possible D gene (5 bases). The CDR3 is made up of 16 amino acids. V was trimmed by 2 bases and J by 5 bases, leaving 13 bases between them. CDR1 SGHTA and CDR2 FQGNSA come from the germline V gene. CDR3 loop: CASSLMRPGNNSPLHF. The DNA of the CDR3 is TGTGCCAGCAGCTTAATGCGGCCAGGGAATAATTCACCCCTCCACTTT.

This clonotype appeared many times. The rearrangement links TRBV2 to TRBJ2-5; 11 nucleotides align to TRBD2. From germline, CDR1 is SNHLY and CDR2 FYNNEI. The CDR3 totals 14 residues. After removal of 8 bases from V and 2 bases from J, the junction contained 4 bases not matched to a gene. CDR3 in amino acids: CASPGLAEQETQYF. In DNA form, the CDR3 reads TGTGCCAGCCCGGGACTAGCGGAACAAGAGACCCAGTACTTC.

This clonotype was seen more than once but under ten times. This may arise from a read error, as a much more abundant clone is one base away. The chain joins TRBV3-1 to TRBJ2-1; D uncertain. Germline V CDR1 and CDR2: LGHDT, YNNKEL (reference sequence). The CDR3 covers 12 residues. CDR3: CASSGVWNEQLF. In DNA, the CDR3 is TGTGCCAGCAGTGGGGTGTGGAATGAGCAGCTCTTC.

This clonotype appeared many times. The chain recombines TRBV28 with TRBJ2-1; D is ambiguous. CDR1 is MDHEN, CDR2 SYDVKM, per germline. The CDR3 length is 13 residues. V was trimmed by 2 bases and J by 9 bases, leaving 11 bases between them. CDR3 DNA: TGTGCCAGCAGTTTAATCGGGCGAGGTGAGCAGTTCTTC. Translation: CASSLIGRGEQFF.

This clonotype was recorded a few times. The genes are TRBV5-5 and TRBJ2-7; either TRBD1 or TRBD2 may fit D (5 bases each). The CDR3 spans 15 residues. CDR1 SGHKS and CDR2 YYEKEE come from the germline V gene (reference sequence). Trimming stripped 2 bases from V and 2 bases from J, with 14 bases between. CDR3 amino acids: CASSFGTIDAYEQYF. In DNA, the CDR3 is TGTGCCAGCAGCTTCGGGACGATCGATGCCTACGAGCAGTACTTC.

The chain combines TRBV12-3 or TRBV12-4 with TRBJ1-1; the D is unclear. V was shortened by 6 bases and J by 7 bases, with 12 bases between the two germline ends. This CDR3 region has 12 residues. CDR3 bases: TGTGCCAGCAGGGCTGCGACGGGTGAAGCTTTCTTT. Protein sequence: CASRAATGEAFF.

Concerning this clonotype itself: Since a much larger clone is just one base distant, this may be a read error. CDR3 in amino acids: CATGQGGIYEQFF. CDR3 nucleotides: TGTGCCACGGGGCAGGGCGGTATTTACGAGCAGTTCTTC. V gene TRBV10-3 combines with J gene TRBJ2-1, with D possibly being TRBD1 or TRBD2 (5 bases each). The CDR3 spans 13 residues. Germline CDR1 reads ENHRY; CDR2 reads SYGVKD. With 10 bases removed from V and 10 bases from J, the gap between germline ends came to 20 bases.

This clonotype was found many times. The DNA for the CDR3 is TGTGCCAGCAGTTACAGGGGAATCACTGAAGCTTTCTTT. It is translated as CASSYRGITEAFF. The rearrangement joins TRBV27 to TRBJ1-1; 7 nucleotides align to TRBD1. This CDR3 region has 13 residues. The germline V gene has CDR1 MNHEY and CDR2 SMNVEV (reference sequence). Trimming at V came to 4 bases and at J to 4 bases, leaving 3 bases not matched to a gene.

This clonotype was counted at least ten times. V and J are TRBV28 and TRBJ1-1; D is uncertain. The CDR3 is 12 residues long. CDR1 and CDR2 (germline): MDHEN, SYDVKM. With 10 bases removed from V and 5 bases from J, the gap between germline ends came to 14 bases. CDR3 nucleotides: TGTGCCACCACTTCGGTGTCGACTGAAGCTTTCTTT. Protein: CATTSVSTEAFF.

At least ten counts were recorded for this clonotype. The J gene is TRBJ2-7, the V gene TRBV5-1; the match to TRBD1 covers 12 bases. Per germline, CDR1 SGHRS and CDR2 YFSETQ. Trimming at V came to 3 bases and at J to 3 bases, leaving 7 bases not matched to a gene. The CDR3 totals 16 residues. The CDR3: CASSSIGTGGFYEQYF. The DNA for the CDR3 is TGCGCCAGCAGCTCTATCGGGACAGGGGGCTTCTACGAGCAGTACTTC.

This clonotype was seen only a few times. J is TRBJ2-2 and V is TRBV30; D not certain. CDR3 length: 12 residues. The V end lost 8 bases, the J end lost 3 bases, and 10 bases lay between the germline ends. Germline V gene data show CDR1 as GTSNPN and CDR2 as SVGIG (reference sequence). The CDR3 DNA is TGTGCCACCCCCCGCGACACCGGGGAGCTGTTTTTT. Translated, it gives CATPRDTGELFF.

This chain connects TRBV7-9 to TRBJ2-1, with TRBD1 matching 10 bases. Trimming removed 4 bases from V and 8 bases from J; junction bases left unmatched: 5. Germline-derived CDR1 and CDR2 are SEHNR and FQNEAQ (reference sequence). The CDR3 length is 14 residues. Written as DNA, the CDR3 is TGTGCCAGCAGCTCGCGGACAGGGGGGGATGAGCAGTTCTTC. Residues: CASSSRTGGDEQFF.

The V gene is TRBV7-9, the J gene TRBJ1-1; a possible D gene is TRBD1 (6 bases). The V gene's germline CDR1 is SEHNR and CDR2 FQNEAQ (reference sequence). Trimming took off 5 bases at V and 5 bases at J, with 12 bases between the two ends. CDR3 length: 13 amino acids. The CDR3 DNA is TGTGCCAGCAGCGTAACAGGGATGACTGAAGCTTTCTTT. It translates to CASSVTGMTEAFF.

This clonotype has just a few counts. The chain combines TRBV7-3 with TRBJ1-1, with 8 bases aligning to TRBD1. Germline V gene sequence: CDR1 SGHTA, CDR2 FQGTGA. CDR3 length: 18 residues. Trimming cost V 5 bases and J 1 base; bases outside gene matches: 15. The CDR3, as DNA: TGTGCCAGCAGCCTTTTTGGACAGGGACAAATGGAGAACACTGAAGCTTTCTTT. Protein product: CASSLFGQGQMENTEAFF.

This clonotype was observed at least ten times. CDR3 nucleotide sequence: TGTGCCAGCAGTTTGGACAGGGCGGGGGAGACCCAGTACTTC. It specifies CASSLDRAGETQYF. V and J are TRBV28 and TRBJ2-1; 8 bases agree with TRBD1. TRBJ2-5 matches the DNA end more closely, so the J call is doubtful. There are 14 residues in the CDR3. Germline loops: CDR1 MDHEN, CDR2 SYDVKM.

The chain uses TRBV5-4 and TRBJ2-2; either TRBD1 or TRBD2 may supply D (5 bases each). Germline V lookup: CDR1 SGHNT, CDR2 YYREEE (reference sequence). The CDR3 covers 15 residues. V shed 0 bases and J shed 3 bases, with 9 bases lying between them. The CDR3 loop reads CASSLVGTYTGELFF. The CDR3 DNA reads TGTGCCAGCAGCTTGGTAGGGACCTACACCGGGGAGCTGTTTTTT.

J is TRBJ1-1 and V is TRBV11-2, with a weak D call TRBD1 (5 bases). CDR1 and CDR2 (germline): SGHAT, FQNNGV. The CDR3 covers 16 residues. V was pared by 4 bases and J by 5 bases, with 20 bases between. The CDR3 region has the DNA TGTGCCAGCAGCTCCCCAGTTGGGGGGGGGGATACTGAAGCTTTCTTT. Translation gives CASSSPVGGGDTEAFF.

This sequence joins TRBV20-1 and TRBJ2-1, with 9 bases fitting TRBD2. Trimming took 0 bases from V and 8 from J; bases not matched to a gene: 8. Germline lookup yields CDR1 DFQATT and CDR2 SNEGSKA (reference sequence). The CDR3 spans 15 residues. CDR3 coding DNA: TGCAGTGCTAGAGATGAGGGACTAGCTAACGATGAGCAGTTCTTC. The encoded protein is CSARDEGLANDEQFF.

This clonotype was detected once. The rearrangement joins TRBV20-1 to TRBJ1-2; 8 nucleotides match TRBD1. The J segment lost 8 bases and the V segment lost 4 bases, leaving 15 bases of the junction unmatched. CDR1 and CDR2 (germline): DFQATT, SNEGSKA (reference sequence). This CDR3 has 15 amino acids. The CDR3 nucleotides are TGCAGTGCTACCCCTATGCAGGGGGCGCATGAAGGCTACACCTTC. This sequence encodes CSATPMQGAHEGYTF.

This clonotype appeared many times. The V gene is TRBV9, the J gene TRBJ2-5, with D perhaps being TRBD1 or TRBD2 (5 bases each). V dropped 4 bases and J dropped 5 bases, with 18 bases sitting between them. This CDR3 comprises 15 residues. From germline, CDR1 is SGDLS and CDR2 YYNGEE. The CDR3 region is CASSLRDRRGETQYF. The CDR3, as DNA: TGTGCCAGCAGCTTACGGGACCGCCGTGGGGAGACCCAGTACTTC.

This clonotype was found many times. The rearrangement joins TRBV12-5 to TRBJ2-3; 8 nucleotides match TRBD2. Germline loops: CDR1 LGHNT, CDR2 FRNRAP. V was clipped by 5 bases and J by 1 base; unmatched bases: 8. The CDR3 has 16 amino acids. The CDR3 region is CASGPNVAGRTDTQYF. CDR3 nucleotide sequence: TGTGCTAGTGGTCCAAACGTAGCGGGACGCACAGATACGCAGTATTTT.

The genes are TRBV20-1 and TRBJ1-5; D is possibly TRBD1 (5 bases). The CDR3 is 14 residues long. V lost 6 bases and J 7 bases, leaving 19 bases between the germline ends. Germline CDR1 is DFQATT and CDR2 is SNEGSKA (reference sequence). CDR3 bases: TGCAGTGCCCGGGCCGGGGCTACTGGGCAGCCCCAGCATTTT. Its protein is CSARAGATGQPQHF.

The chain employs TRBV3-1 and TRBJ2-7; D might be TRBD2 (6 bases). Deletions cut 4 bases from V and 6 bases from J, with 19 bases between. The CDR3 runs to 15 residues. Germline CDR1 is LGHDT and CDR2 is YNNKEL (reference sequence). The CDR3 protein is CASSPDPGSRGEQYF. The CDR3 DNA sequence: TGTGCCAGCAGCCCAGACCCCGGGAGCCGGGGCGAGCAGTACTTC.

The CDR3: CASSLGPASHYEQYF. The CDR3 nucleotides are TGTGCCAGCAGCTTAGGACCAGCGAGCCATTACGAGCAGTACTTC. The genes are TRBV11-2 and TRBJ2-7; D is uncertain. V lost 1 base to trimming and J lost 4 bases, with 14 bases between them. This CDR3 spans 15 amino acids. The germline gives CDR1 SGHAT, CDR2 FQNNGV.

Details on this clonotype: A much larger clone sits a single nucleotide away, making a read error possible. A read error is likely, as this CDR3 ends without the conserved phenylalanine or tryptophan. The rearrangement links TRBV11-3 to TRBJ2-7, with D possibly matching TRBD2 (6 bases). V lost 5 bases, J lost 4 bases, and 15 bases lay in between. Per germline, CDR1 SGHNT and CDR2 YENEEA. This CDR3 has 14 amino acids. This chain's CDR3 is CASSPGGPLYEQYL. As DNA, the CDR3 is TGTGCCAGCAGCCCCGGGGGTCCCCTGTACGAGCAGTACCTC.

The CDR3, as DNA: TGCAGCGTTGCGGACAGGGGCGCCAATCAGCCCCAGCATTTT. This encodes CSVADRGANQPQHF. The chain employs TRBV29-1 and TRBJ1-5; 9 bases align to TRBD1. The V and J ends lost 4 bases and 3 bases, in that order; junction bases with no gene match: 4. In germline, CDR1 is SQVTM, CDR2 ANQGSEA. CDR3 length: 14 residues.